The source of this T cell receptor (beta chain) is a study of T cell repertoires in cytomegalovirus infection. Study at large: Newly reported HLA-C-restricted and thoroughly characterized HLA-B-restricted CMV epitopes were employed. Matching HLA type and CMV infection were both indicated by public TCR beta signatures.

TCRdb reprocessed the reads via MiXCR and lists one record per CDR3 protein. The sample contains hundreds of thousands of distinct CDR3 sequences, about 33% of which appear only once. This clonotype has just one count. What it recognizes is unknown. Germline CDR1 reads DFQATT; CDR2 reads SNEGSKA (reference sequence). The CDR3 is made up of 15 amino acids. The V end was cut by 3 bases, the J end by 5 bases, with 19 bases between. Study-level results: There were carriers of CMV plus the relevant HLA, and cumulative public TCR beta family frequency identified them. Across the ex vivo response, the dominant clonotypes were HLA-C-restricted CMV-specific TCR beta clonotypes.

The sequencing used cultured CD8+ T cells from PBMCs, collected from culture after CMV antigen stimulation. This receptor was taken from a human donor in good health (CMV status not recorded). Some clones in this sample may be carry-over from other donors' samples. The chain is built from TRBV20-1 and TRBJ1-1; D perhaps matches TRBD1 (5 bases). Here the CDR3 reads CSARGEGLRWTEAFF. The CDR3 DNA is TGCAGTGCTAGGGGGGAGGGGCTCCGTTGGACTGAAGCTTTCTTT.